The 20 T cell receptor beta chains in this list originate from one sample, sequenced in a study of T cell responses to AZD1222 COVID-19 vaccine. Clones were read by immunoSEQ multiplex PCR, and TCRdb kept only the in-frame ones, dropping some. Altogether roughly 140,000 clones are present, around 88% being singletons, with the ten largest covering around 3.4%. The material was peripheral blood, obtained on day 0 of MenACWY control vaccination. The receptors were gathered from an adult in good health.

The genes are TRBV15 and TRBJ2-1, with D unclear. V was pared by 1 base and J by 9 bases, with 10 bases between. The CDR3 contains 13 residues. The germline V gene has CDR1 LNHNV and CDR2 YYDKDF (reference sequence). CDR3 bases: TGTGCCACCAGCAGAGTCGACATCCGTGAGCAGTTCTTC. Its translation: CATSRVDIREQFF.

This clone was picked up a small number of times. The chain has TRBV7-9 and TRBJ1-6; D is uncertain. The CDR3 spans 13 residues. Germline values: CDR1 SEHNR, CDR2 FQNEAQ (reference sequence). The V end lost 1 base, the J end lost 14 bases, and 12 bases lay between the germline ends. CDR3 DNA sequence: TGTGCCAGCAGCTTAGAAGCGCTGAGGTCCCTCCACTTT. It yields the protein CASSLEALRSLHF.

The CDR3 region has the DNA TGTGCCAGCAGGGCCGGGTGGGAGATCACTGAAGCTTTCTTT. It codes for CASRAGWEITEAFF. The chain uses TRBV27 and TRBJ1-1; D is unclear. The ends were cut back, 6 bases at V and 4 bases at J, with 15 bases in the middle. CDR1 MNHEY and CDR2 SMNVEV come from the germline V gene (reference sequence). The CDR3 consists of 14 residues.

This clone is a singleton in its sample. This chain links TRBV4-1 with TRBJ1-5; D is perhaps TRBD1 (5 bases). The V gene's germline CDR1 is MGHRA and CDR2 YSYEKL. V gave up 3 bases and J gave up 9 bases, with 15 bases separating them. CDR3 length: 14 amino acids. This chain's CDR3 is CASSQDRGGRPQHF. CDR3 DNA: TGCGCCAGCAGCCAGGATCGGGGGGGAAGGCCCCAGCATTTT.

The chain recombines TRBV7-9 with TRBJ2-2; TRBD2 aligns across 11 bases. Looked up from germline, CDR1 is SEHNR and CDR2 is FQNEAQ (reference sequence). There are 16 residues in the CDR3. V dropped 6 bases and J dropped 3; count of bases not matched to a gene: 6. The CDR3 sequence is CASRAGLADYTGELFF. The CDR3 bases are TGTGCCAGCAGGGCGGGACTAGCGGATTACACCGGGGAGCTGTTTTTT.

The V call is TRBV7-8, the J call TRBJ2-5; 8 positions agree with TRBD2. Trimming removed 7 bases from V and 1 base from J; junction bases left unmatched: 5. The CDR3 length is 14 residues. Germline V lookup: CDR1 SGHVS, CDR2 FQNEAQ. The DNA for the CDR3 is TGTGCCAGCACCCAGGGGACTAGCCAAGAGACCCAGTACTTC. Translated: CASTQGTSQETQYF. The full variable domain, in which reference TRBV7-8 and TRBJ2-5 provide the parts outside the CDR3, is GAGVSQSPRYKVAKRGQDVALRCDPISGHVSLFWYQQALGQGPEFLTYFQNEAQLDKSGLPSDRFFAERPEGSVSTLKIQRTQQEDSAVYLCASTQGTSQETQYFGPGTRLLVL.

This clone was recorded only once. The chain joins TRBV3-1 (or the pseudogene TRBV3-2) to TRBJ1-2; D perhaps matches TRBD1 (5 bases). Trimming removed 1 base at V and 8 bases at J, with 11 bases between. The CDR3 length is 13 residues. CDR1 and CDR2 from the germline V gene are LGHDT and YNNKEL (reference sequence). The CDR3 region is CASSQAGQGGYTF. CDR3 nucleotides: TGTGCCAGCAGCCAAGCTGGCCAGGGAGGCTACACCTTC.

This clone was picked up many times. The rearrangement uses TRBV30 and TRBJ1-2, with 8 bases aligning to TRBD1. This CDR3 is 13 amino acids long. Germline loops: CDR1 GTSNPN, CDR2 SVGIG (reference sequence). V was clipped by 3 bases and J by 4 bases; unmatched bases: 4. The CDR3 DNA follows: TGTGCCTGGAGCCTGACAGGGGCCTATGGCTACACCTTC. Amino acid sequence: CAWSLTGAYGYTF.

Details on this clone: This same CDR3 is encoded by further DNA sequences in the sample. The chain employs TRBV4-1 and TRBJ2-7; D is possibly TRBD2 (6 bases). The V end lost 1 base, the J end lost 3 bases, and 10 bases lay between the germline ends. The CDR3 loop spans 14 amino acids. CDR1 is MGHRA and CDR2 is YSYEKL in the germline V gene. CDR3 DNA sequence: TGCGCCAGCAGCCAAGCGGAGGGATACTACGAGCAGTACTTC. Protein sequence: CASSQAEGYYEQYF.

This clone was found once. The chain is built from TRBV5-1 and TRBJ2-7; maybe TRBD1 (6 bases). Germline V gene sequence: CDR1 SGHRS, CDR2 YFSETQ. V was clipped by 3 bases and J by 0 bases, with 10 bases between them. The CDR3 runs to 14 residues. The CDR3 loop is CASSWDTFSYEQYF. CDR3 DNA: TGCGCCAGCAGCTGGGACACCTTCTCCTACGAGCAGTACTTC.

V gene TRBV19 combines with J gene TRBJ2-6; no clear D gene. V gave up 3 bases and J gave up 0 bases, with 9 bases separating them. CDR1 is LNHDA and CDR2 is SQIVND in the germline V gene (reference sequence). CDR3 length: 16 amino acids. CDR3: CASSITSSSGANVLTF. CDR3 nucleotides: TGTGCCAGTAGTATCACCTCTAGCTCTGGGGCCAACGTCCTGACTTTC.

The V and J genes are TRBV12-3 or TRBV12-4 and TRBJ1-1; a weak D match, TRBD1 (5 bases). V was pared by 5 bases and J by 5 bases, with 12 bases between. The CDR3 has 13 residues. The CDR3 reads CASSRGGSTEAFF. The CDR3 coding sequence is TGTGCCAGCAGTAGGGGAGGCTCGACTGAAGCTTTCTTT.

The V call is TRBV5-1, the J call TRBJ2-1; D is possibly TRBD2 (5 bases). V lost 3 bases and J lost 9, with 19 bases in between. The CDR3 length is 15 residues. Germline-derived CDR1 and CDR2 are SGHRS and YFSETQ. In DNA, the CDR3 is TGCGCCAGCAGCTCGGACCCGGACTTTTCATTTGAGCAGTTCTTC. This encodes CASSSDPDFSFEQFF.

This chain uses TRBV2 with TRBJ1-5; D remains ambiguous. CDR3 length: 15 amino acids. With 0 bases removed from V and 0 bases from J, the gap between germline ends came to 6 bases. Germline-derived CDR1 and CDR2 are SNHLY and FYNNEI. DNA of the CDR3: TGTGCCAGCAGTGAAGCCGGGGATAGCAATCAGCCCCAGCATTTT. Protein product: CASSEAGDSNQPQHF.

The genes are TRBV19 and TRBJ1-1; D not certain. V lost 5 bases and J lost 7, with 11 bases in between. The CDR3 is 12 amino acids. Germline CDR1 reads LNHDA; CDR2 reads SQIVND (reference sequence). CDR3 residues: CASSFWSREAFF. Written as DNA, the CDR3 is TGTGCCAGTAGTTTCTGGAGCCGTGAAGCTTTCTTT.

V gene TRBV6-6 combines with J gene TRBJ1-1; 7 bases are a match to TRBD1. This CDR3 region has 14 residues. Losses at the gene ends were 6 bases for V and 5 bases for J; bases not matched to a gene: 9. CDR1 and CDR2 from the germline V gene are MNHNY and SVGAGI (reference sequence). The CDR3 nucleotides are TGTGCCAGCAGCCCCGCCCAGGGGGGAACTGAAGCTTTCTTT. It encodes CASSPAQGGTEAFF.

J is TRBJ1-2 and V is TRBV30; D is uncertain. Germline-derived CDR1 and CDR2 are GTSNPN and SVGIG (reference sequence). The CDR3 runs 11 residues. V was pared by 4 bases and J by 8 bases, with 11 bases between. As DNA, the CDR3 is TGTGCCTGGAACTTGGAACAGGGCTACACCTTC. It is translated as CAWNLEQGYTF.

The V and J genes are TRBV18 and TRBJ1-1, with D hard to call. The germline V and J ends were trimmed by 3 bases and 4 bases, with 12 bases remaining between them. Germline V gene data show CDR1 as KGHSH and CDR2 as LQKENI. This CDR3 comprises 14 residues. CDR3 residues: CASSPSLGTTEAFF. The CDR3 region has the DNA TGTGCCAGCTCACCTTCCCTGGGAACCACTGAAGCTTTCTTT.

The V call is TRBV14, the J call TRBJ1-2; D is ambiguous. Looked up from germline, CDR1 is SGHDN and CDR2 is FVKESK. V was pared by 1 base and J by 1 base, with 13 bases between. The CDR3 extends over 16 amino acids. CDR3 DNA sequence: TGTGCCAGCAGCCAAGTAAGCTGGGCCAGTAACTATGGCTACACCTTC. Protein sequence: CASSQVSWASNYGYTF.

The genes are TRBV3-1 (or the pseudogene TRBV3-2) and TRBJ1-2, with D possibly matching TRBD1 (5 bases). The CDR3 totals 15 residues. Germline loops: CDR1 LGHDT, CDR2 YNNKEL (reference sequence). V lost 5 bases and J 4 bases, leaving 17 bases between the germline ends. CDR3: CASSEQVTGLYGYTF. The CDR3 DNA follows: TGTGCCAGCAGCGAACAAGTAACGGGGCTCTATGGCTACACCTTC.